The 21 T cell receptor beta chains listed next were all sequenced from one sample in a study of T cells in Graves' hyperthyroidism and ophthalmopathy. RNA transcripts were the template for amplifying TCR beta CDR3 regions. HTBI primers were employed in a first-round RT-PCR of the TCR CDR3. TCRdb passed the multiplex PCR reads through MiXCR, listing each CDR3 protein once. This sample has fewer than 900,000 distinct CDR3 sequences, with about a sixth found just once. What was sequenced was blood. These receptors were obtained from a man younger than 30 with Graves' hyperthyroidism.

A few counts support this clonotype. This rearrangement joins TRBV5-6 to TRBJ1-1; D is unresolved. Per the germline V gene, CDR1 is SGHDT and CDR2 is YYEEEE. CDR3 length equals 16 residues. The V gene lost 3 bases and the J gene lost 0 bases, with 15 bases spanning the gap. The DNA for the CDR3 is TGTGCCAGCAGCTCCCCTTTTGAGGCTATGAACACTGAAGCTTTCTTT. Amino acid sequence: CASSSPFEAMNTEAFF.

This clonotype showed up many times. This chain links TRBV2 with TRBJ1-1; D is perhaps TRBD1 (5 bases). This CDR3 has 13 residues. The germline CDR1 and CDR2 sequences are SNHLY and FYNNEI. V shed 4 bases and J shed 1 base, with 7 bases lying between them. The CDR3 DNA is TGTGCCAGCAGTGGACAGAAGAACACTGAAGCTTTCTTT. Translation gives CASSGQKNTEAFF.

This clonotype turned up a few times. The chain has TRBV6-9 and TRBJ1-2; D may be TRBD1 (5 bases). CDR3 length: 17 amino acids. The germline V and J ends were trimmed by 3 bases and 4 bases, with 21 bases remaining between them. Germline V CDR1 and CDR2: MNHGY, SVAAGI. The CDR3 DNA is TGTGCCAGCAGTTACGGCGGGACTGGGGAGGGGAGCTATGGCTACACCTTC. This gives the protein CASSYGGTGEGSYGYTF.

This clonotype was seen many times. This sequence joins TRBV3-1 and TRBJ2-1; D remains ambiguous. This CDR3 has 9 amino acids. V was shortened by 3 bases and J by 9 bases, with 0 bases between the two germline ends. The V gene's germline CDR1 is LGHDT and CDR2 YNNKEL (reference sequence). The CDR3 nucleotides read TGTGCCAGCAGCCATGAGCAGTTCTTC. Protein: CASSHEQFF.

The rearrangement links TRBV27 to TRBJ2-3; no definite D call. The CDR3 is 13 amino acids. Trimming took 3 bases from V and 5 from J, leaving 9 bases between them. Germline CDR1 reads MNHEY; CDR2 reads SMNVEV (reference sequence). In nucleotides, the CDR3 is TGTGCCAGCAGTTTTCTCTCAGGAGATACGCAGTATTTT. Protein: CASSFLSGDTQYF.

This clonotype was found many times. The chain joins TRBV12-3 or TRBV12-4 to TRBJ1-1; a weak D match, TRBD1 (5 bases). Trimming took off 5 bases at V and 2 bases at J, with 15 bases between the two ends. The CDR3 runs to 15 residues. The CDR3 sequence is CASSPQRGVNTEAFF. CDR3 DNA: TGTGCCAGCAGTCCCCAGCGGGGGGTAAACACTGAAGCTTTCTTT.

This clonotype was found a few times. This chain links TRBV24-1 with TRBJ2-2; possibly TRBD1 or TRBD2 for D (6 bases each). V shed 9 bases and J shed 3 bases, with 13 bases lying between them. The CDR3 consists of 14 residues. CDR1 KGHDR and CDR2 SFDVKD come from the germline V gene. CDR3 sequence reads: CATRETGHTGELFF. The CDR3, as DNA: TGTGCCACCCGGGAGACAGGACACACCGGGGAGCTGTTTTTT.

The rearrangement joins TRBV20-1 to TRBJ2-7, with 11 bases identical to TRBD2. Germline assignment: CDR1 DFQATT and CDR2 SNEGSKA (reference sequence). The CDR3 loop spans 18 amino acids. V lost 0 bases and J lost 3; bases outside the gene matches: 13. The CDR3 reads CSARDLLAGARGIYEQYF. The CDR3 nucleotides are TGCAGTGCTAGAGATTTACTAGCGGGAGCGAGGGGGATCTACGAGCAGTACTTC.

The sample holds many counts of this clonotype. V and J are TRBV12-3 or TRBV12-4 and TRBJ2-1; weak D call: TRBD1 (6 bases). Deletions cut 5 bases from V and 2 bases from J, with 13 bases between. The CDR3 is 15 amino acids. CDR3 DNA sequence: TGTGCCAGCAGTCACAGGGAGAGGGCCTACAATGAGCAGTTCTTC. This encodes CASSHRERAYNEQFF.

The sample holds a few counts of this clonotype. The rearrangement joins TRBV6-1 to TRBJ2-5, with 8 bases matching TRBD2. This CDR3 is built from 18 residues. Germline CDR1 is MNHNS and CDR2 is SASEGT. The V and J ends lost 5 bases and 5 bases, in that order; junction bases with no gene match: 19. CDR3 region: CASSTAGREDLRVETQYF. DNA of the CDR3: TGTGCCAGCAGTACCGCCGGGCGGGAGGATCTTAGAGTGGAGACCCAGTACTTC.

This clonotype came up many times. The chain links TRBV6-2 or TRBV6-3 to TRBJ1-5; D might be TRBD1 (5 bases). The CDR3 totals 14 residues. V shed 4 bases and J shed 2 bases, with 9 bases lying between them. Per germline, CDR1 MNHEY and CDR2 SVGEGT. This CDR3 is CASSSRDGNQPQHF. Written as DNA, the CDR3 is TGTGCCAGCAGTTCCCGGGACGGCAATCAGCCCCAGCATTTT.

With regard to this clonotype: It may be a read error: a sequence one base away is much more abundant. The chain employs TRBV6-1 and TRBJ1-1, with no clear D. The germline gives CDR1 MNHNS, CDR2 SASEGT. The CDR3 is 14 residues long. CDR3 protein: CACSDPPGNTEAFF. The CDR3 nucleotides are TGTGCCTGCAGCGACCCACCGGGGAACACTGAAGCTTTCTTT.

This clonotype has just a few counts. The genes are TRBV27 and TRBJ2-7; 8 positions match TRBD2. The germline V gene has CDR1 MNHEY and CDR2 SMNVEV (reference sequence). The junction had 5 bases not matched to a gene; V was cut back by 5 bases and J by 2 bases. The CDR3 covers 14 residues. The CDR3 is CASSAGLAAYEQYF. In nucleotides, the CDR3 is TGTGCCAGCAGTGCCGGACTAGCAGCCTACGAGCAGTACTTC.

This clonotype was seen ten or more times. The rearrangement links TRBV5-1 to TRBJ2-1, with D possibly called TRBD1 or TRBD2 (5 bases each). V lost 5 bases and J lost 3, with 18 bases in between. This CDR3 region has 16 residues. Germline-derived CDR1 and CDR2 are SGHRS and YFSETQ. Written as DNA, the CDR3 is TGCGCCAGCAGTACTTCTCCGGGACCTAACTACAATGAGCAGTTCTTC. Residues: CASSTSPGPNYNEQFF.

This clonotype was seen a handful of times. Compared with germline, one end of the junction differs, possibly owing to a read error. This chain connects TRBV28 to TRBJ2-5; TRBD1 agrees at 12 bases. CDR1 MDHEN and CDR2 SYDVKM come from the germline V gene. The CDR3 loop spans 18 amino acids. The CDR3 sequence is CASPYRDRGHWEGEAQYF. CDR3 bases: TGTGCCAGCCCTTACCGGGACAGGGGGCATTGGGAAGGAGAGGCCCAGTACTTC. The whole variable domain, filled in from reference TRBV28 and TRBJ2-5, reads DVKVTQSSRYLVKRTGEKVFLECVQDMDHENMFWYRQDPGLGLRLIYFSYDVKMKEKGDIPEGYSVSREKKERFSLILESASTNQTSMYLCASPYRDRGHWEGEAQYFGPGTRLLVL.

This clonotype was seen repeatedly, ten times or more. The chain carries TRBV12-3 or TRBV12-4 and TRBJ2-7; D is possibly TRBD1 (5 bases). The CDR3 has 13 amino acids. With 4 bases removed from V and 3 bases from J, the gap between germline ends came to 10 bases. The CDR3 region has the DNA TGTGCCAGCAGTTCCCCCCAGGGCTACGAGCAGTACTTC. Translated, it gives CASSSPQGYEQYF.

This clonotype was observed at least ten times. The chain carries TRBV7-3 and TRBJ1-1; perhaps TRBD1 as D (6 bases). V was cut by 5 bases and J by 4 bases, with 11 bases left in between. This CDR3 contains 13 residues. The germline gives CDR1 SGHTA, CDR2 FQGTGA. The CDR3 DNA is TGTGCCAGCAGCCCTAAAGGGGGCACTGAAGCTTTCTTT. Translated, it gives CASSPKGGTEAFF.

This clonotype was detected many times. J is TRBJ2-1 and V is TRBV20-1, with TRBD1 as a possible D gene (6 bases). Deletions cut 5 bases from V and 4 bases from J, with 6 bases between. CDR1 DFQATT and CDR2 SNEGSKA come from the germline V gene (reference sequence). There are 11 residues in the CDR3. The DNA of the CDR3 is TGCAGTGCTGGACAGTACAATGAGCAGTTCTTC. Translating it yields CSAGQYNEQFF.

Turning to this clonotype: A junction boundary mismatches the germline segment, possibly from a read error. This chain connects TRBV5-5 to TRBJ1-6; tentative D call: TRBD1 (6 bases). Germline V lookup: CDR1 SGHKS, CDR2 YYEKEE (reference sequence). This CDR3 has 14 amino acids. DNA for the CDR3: TGCGCCAGCAATCGGGGACAAGATAATTCACCCCTCCACTTT. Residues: CASNRGQDNSPLHF.

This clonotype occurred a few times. The CDR3 region has the DNA TGTGCCAGCAGCTTACAGTTCGAAGCCGGGGAGCTGTTTTTT. Translation: CASSLQFEAGELFF. V is TRBV7-3 and J is TRBJ2-2; D uncertain. The V gene lost 2 bases and the J gene lost 6 bases, with 10 bases spanning the gap. CDR1 and CDR2 from the germline V gene are SGHTA and FQGTGA. CDR3 size: 14 residues.

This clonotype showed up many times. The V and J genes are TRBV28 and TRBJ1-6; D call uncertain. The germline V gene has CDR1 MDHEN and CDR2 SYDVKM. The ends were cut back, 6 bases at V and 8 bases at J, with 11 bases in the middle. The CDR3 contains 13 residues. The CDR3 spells CASRIDEDSPLHF. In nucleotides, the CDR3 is TGTGCCAGCAGGATAGACGAGGATTCACCCCTCCACTTT. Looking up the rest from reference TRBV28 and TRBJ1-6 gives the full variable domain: DVKVTQSSRYLVKRTGEKVFLECVQDMDHENMFWYRQDPGLGLRLIYFSYDVKMKEKGDIPEGYSVSREKKERFSLILESASTNQTSMYLCASRIDEDSPLHFGNGTRLTVT.